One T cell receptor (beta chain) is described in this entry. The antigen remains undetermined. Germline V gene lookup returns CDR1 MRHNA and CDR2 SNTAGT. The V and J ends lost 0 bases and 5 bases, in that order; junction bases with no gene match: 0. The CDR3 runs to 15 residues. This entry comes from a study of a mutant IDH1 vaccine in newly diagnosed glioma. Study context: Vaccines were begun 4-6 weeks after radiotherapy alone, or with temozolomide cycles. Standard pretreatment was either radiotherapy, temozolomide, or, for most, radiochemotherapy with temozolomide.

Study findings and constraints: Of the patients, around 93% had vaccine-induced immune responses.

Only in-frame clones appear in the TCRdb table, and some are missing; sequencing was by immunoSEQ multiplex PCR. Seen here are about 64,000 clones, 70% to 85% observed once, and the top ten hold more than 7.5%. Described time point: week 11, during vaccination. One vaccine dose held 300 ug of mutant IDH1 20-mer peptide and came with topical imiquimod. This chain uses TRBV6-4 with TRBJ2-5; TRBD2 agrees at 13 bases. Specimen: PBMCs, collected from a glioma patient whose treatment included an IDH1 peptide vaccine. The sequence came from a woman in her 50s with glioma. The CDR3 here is CASSDSTSGGETQYF. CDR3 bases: TGTGCCAGCAGTGACTCGACTAGCGGGGGGGAGACCCAGTACTTC.